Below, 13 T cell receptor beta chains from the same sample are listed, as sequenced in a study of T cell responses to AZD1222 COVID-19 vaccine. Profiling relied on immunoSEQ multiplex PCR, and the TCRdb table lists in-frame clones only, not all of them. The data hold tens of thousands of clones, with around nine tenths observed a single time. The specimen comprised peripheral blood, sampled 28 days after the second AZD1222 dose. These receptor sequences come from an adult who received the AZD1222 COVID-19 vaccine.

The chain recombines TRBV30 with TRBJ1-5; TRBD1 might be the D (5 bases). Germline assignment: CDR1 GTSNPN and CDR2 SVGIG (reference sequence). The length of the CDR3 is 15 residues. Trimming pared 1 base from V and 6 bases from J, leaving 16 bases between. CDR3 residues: CAWSGLGVGSQPQHF. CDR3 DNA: TGTGCCTGGAGTGGTTTGGGGGTGGGGAGTCAGCCCCAGCATTTT.

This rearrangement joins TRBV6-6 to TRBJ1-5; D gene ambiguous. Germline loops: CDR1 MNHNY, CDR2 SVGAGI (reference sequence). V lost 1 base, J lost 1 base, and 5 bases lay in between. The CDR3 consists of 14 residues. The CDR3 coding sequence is TGTGCCAGCAGTTACTTGGACAGCAATCAGCCCCAGCATTTT. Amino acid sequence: CASSYLDSNQPQHF.

The CDR3 reads CASSLTGFNDEQYF. The CDR3 DNA follows: TGTGCCAGCAGCTTGACAGGGTTTAACGACGAGCAGTACTTC. The V call is TRBV2, the J call TRBJ2-7; 7 nucleotides agree with TRBD1. The CDR3 spans 14 residues. Losses at the gene ends were 6 bases for V and 5 bases for J; bases not matched to a gene: 10. Germline V lookup: CDR1 SNHLY, CDR2 FYNNEI.

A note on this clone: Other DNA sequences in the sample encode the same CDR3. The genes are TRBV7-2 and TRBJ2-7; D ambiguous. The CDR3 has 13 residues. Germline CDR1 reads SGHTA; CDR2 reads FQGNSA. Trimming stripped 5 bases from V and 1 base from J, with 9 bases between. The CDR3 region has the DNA TGTGCCAGCAGCCTAGGACGTTCCTACGAGCAGTACTTC. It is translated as CASSLGRSYEQYF. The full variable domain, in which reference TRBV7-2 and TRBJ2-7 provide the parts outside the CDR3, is GAGVSQSPSNKVTEKGKDVELRCDPISGHTALYWYRQSLGQGLEFLIYFQGNSAPDKSGLPSDRFSAERTGGSVSTLTIQRTQQEDSAVYLCASSLGRSYEQYFGPGTRLTVT.

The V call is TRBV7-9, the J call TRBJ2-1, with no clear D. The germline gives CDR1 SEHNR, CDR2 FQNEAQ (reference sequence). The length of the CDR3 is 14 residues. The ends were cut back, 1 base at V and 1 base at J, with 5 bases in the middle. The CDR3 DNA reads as TGTGCCAGCAGCTTAGGGTCTTCCTACAATGAGCAGTTCTTC. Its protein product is CASSLGSSYNEQFF.

The CDR3 coding sequence is TGTGCCAGCAGTCAAAGGACAAGGGGCTCTGAAGCTTTCTTT. Protein sequence: CASSQRTRGSEAFF. V gene TRBV7-9 combines with J gene TRBJ1-1; a possible D gene is TRBD1 (5 bases). Germline V lookup: CDR1 SEHNR, CDR2 FQNEAQ (reference sequence). The CDR3 is made up of 14 amino acids. The ends were cut back, 6 bases at V and 6 bases at J, with 17 bases in the middle.

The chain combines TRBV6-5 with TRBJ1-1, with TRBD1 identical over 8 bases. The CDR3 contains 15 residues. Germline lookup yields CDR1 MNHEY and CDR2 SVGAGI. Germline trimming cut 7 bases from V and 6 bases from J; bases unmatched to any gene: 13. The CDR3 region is CASNQGAEAMSEAFF. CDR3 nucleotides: TGTGCCAGCAACCAGGGGGCAGAAGCAATGTCTGAAGCTTTCTTT.

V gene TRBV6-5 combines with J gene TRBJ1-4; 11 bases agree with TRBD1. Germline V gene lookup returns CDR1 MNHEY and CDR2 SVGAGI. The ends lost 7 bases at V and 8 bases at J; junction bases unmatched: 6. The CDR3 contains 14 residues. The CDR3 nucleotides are TGTGCCAGCACCCAGGACAGGGGGCTCGAAAAACTGTTTTTT. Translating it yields CASTQDRGLEKLFF.

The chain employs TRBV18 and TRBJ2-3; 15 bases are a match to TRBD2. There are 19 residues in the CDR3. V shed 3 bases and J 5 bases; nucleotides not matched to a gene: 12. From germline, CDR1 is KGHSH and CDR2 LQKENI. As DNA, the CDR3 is TGTGCCAGCTCACCTCTGCCGCGGACTAGCGGGGGGGGAGGAGATACGCAGTATTTT. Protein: CASSPLPRTSGGGGDTQYF. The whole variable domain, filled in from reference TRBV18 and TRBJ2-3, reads NAGVMQNPRHLVRRRGQEARLRCSPMKGHSHVYWYRQLPEEGLKFMVYLQKENIIDESGMPKERFSAEFPKEGPSILRIQQVVRGDSAAYFCASSPLPRTSGGGGDTQYFGPGTRLTVL.

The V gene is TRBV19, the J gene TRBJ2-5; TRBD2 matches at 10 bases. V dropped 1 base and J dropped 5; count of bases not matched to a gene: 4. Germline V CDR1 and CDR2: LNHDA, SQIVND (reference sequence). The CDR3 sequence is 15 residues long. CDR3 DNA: TGTGCCAGTAGTATAGCTAGCGGGGGAGCCGAGACCCAGTACTTC. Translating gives CASSIASGGAETQYF.

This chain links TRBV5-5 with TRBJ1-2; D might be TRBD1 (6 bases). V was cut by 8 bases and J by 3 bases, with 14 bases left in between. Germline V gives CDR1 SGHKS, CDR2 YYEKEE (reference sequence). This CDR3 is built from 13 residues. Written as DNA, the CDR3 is TGTGCCAGTACTGGACAGCGCGACTATGGCTACACCTTC. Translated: CASTGQRDYGYTF.

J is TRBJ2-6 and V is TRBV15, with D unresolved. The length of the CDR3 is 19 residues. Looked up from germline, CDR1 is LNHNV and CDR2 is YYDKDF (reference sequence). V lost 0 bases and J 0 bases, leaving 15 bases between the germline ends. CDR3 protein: CATSRESAASGSGANVLTF. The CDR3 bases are TGTGCCACCAGCAGAGAGTCGGCAGCCAGTGGCTCTGGGGCCAACGTCCTGACTTTC.

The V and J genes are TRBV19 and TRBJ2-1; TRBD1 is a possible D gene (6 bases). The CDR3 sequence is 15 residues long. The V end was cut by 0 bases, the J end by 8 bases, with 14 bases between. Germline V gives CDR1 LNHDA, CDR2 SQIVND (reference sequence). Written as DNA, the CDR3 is TGTGCCAGTAGTATAGATGGGGGCCTGGGGGATGAGCAGTTCTTC. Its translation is CASSIDGGLGDEQFF.